These 28 T cell receptor beta chains share one sample of origin, sequenced in a study of blood T cell repertoires in COVID-19. TCRdb's copy holds only in-frame clones and misses some; the assay was immunoSEQ multiplex PCR. The table records 250,000 or so clones, over 75% of them present only once. The sample comprised PBMCs or T cells enriched from blood (not recorded which). The source of these receptors is a man aged 35-49 years who had recovered from COVID-19.

In regard to this clone: Other DNA sequences in the sample encode the same CDR3. V is TRBV5-6 and J is TRBJ2-5; D unresolved. In germline, CDR1 is SGHDT, CDR2 YYEEEE. V lost 0 bases and J lost 5, with 5 bases in between. The CDR3 totals 12 residues. This CDR3 reads CASSLAGETQYF. The CDR3 DNA follows: TGTGCCAGCAGCTTGGCCGGGGAGACCCAGTACTTC.

The genes are TRBV19 and TRBJ2-2, with TRBD2 as a possible D gene (6 bases). Germline CDR1 is LNHDA and CDR2 is SQIVND (reference sequence). This CDR3 spans 13 amino acids. V lost 8 bases and J lost 4, with 11 bases in between. CDR3: CASRLVGTGELFF. The DNA for the CDR3 is TGTGCCAGTCGACTAGTCGGCACCGGGGAGCTGTTTTTT.

This rearrangement joins TRBV4-2 to TRBJ1-3; maybe TRBD1 (6 bases). Germline CDR1 is LGHNA and CDR2 is YNFKEQ. V shed 4 bases and J shed 2 bases, with 15 bases lying between them. The CDR3 has 16 amino acids. The CDR3 reads CASSRNPQGAGNTIYF. In nucleotides, the CDR3 is TGTGCCAGCAGCCGGAACCCACAGGGAGCTGGAAACACCATATATTTT.

The chain links TRBV27 to TRBJ2-1, with unresolved D. The CDR3 contains 13 residues. Deletions cut 2 bases from V and 3 bases from J, with 5 bases between. Germline CDR1 MNHEY, CDR2 SMNVEV (reference sequence). The CDR3 region is CASSLVLYNEQFF. As DNA, the CDR3 is TGTGCCAGCAGTTTAGTTCTCTACAATGAGCAGTTCTTC.

This clone showed up just a few times. CDR3 region: CASSYRGINQPQHF. Here the CDR3 DNA reads TGTGCCAGCAGTTACAGGGGTATTAATCAGCCCCAGCATTTT. The chain is built from TRBV6-5 and TRBJ1-5, with D perhaps TRBD1 (5 bases). Germline CDR1 reads MNHEY; CDR2 reads SVGAGI. V lost 2 bases and J 4 bases, leaving 9 bases between the germline ends. The CDR3 is made up of 14 amino acids.

This chain connects TRBV4-1 to TRBJ2-7, with D unresolved. The CDR3 extends over 16 amino acids. CDR1 is MGHRA and CDR2 is YSYEKL in the germline V gene. Trimming took 3 bases from V and 0 from J, leaving 15 bases between them. CDR3 in amino acids: CASSHLALLSSYEQYF. In DNA form, the CDR3 reads TGCGCCAGCAGCCACCTTGCCTTACTTAGCTCCTACGAGCAGTACTTC.

The chain combines TRBV28 with TRBJ2-5, with 10 bases lining up with TRBD2. With 2 bases clipped from V and 4 bases from J, the junction kept 4 bases outside the gene matches. The CDR3 is made up of 15 amino acids. CDR1 is MDHEN, CDR2 SYDVKM, per germline. This CDR3 is CASSLQLAGVETQYF. The CDR3 nucleotides read TGTGCCAGCAGTTTACAGCTAGCGGGAGTAGAGACCCAGTACTTC.

V is TRBV4-2 and J is TRBJ2-1, with unresolved D. Germline CDR1 LGHNA, CDR2 YNFKEQ. The V end was cut by 0 bases, the J end by 3 bases, with 6 bases between. This CDR3 region has 14 residues. Written as DNA, the CDR3 is TGTGCCAGCAGCCAAGAATACGGCTACAATGAGCAGTTCTTC. This encodes CASSQEYGYNEQFF.

This clone has a handful of counts. This rearrangement joins TRBV19 to TRBJ1-5, with D possibly being TRBD1 (5 bases). Germline CDR1 reads LNHDA; CDR2 reads SQIVND (reference sequence). This CDR3 contains 14 residues. Trimming took 5 bases from V and 2 from J, leaving 10 bases between them. CDR3 residues: CASSDLGGNQPQHF. The CDR3 DNA is TGTGCCAGTAGTGACCTAGGGGGCAATCAGCCCCAGCATTTT.

V usage is TRBV12-3 or TRBV12-4 and J usage is TRBJ1-2, with D maybe TRBD1 (5 bases). Trimming stripped 10 bases from V and 2 bases from J, with 14 bases between. The CDR3 totals 13 residues. The CDR3: CAIWGGMNYGYTF. CDR3 sequence (DNA): TGTGCCATCTGGGGGGGAATGAACTATGGCTACACCTTC.

V is TRBV3-1 (or the pseudogene TRBV3-2) and J is TRBJ2-5, with TRBD2 identical over 14 bases. This CDR3 comprises 16 residues. The germline CDR1 and CDR2 sequences are LGHDT and YNNKEL (reference sequence). With V trimmed by 4 bases and J by 2 bases, 3 bases remained unmatched. CDR3 DNA: TGTGCCAGCAGCCGCAGACTAGCGGGGGGGCAAGAGACCCAGTACTTC. Protein: CASSRRLAGGQETQYF.

The rearrangement uses TRBV5-1 and TRBJ1-4, with 7 bases lining up with TRBD1. The germline V gene has CDR1 SGHRS and CDR2 YFSETQ. CDR3 size: 16 residues. The V and J ends lost 7 bases and 5 bases, in that order; junction bases with no gene match: 14. CDR3 DNA: TGCGCCAGCCGCCGCGCATACAGGGGTTACAATGAAAAACTGTTTTTT. Translating it yields CASRRAYRGYNEKLFF.

The gene calls are TRBV19 and TRBJ2-7; 8 bases are a match to TRBD1. CDR3 length: 14 residues. Trimming removed 6 bases from V and 0 bases from J; junction bases left unmatched: 4. Looked up from germline, CDR1 is LNHDA and CDR2 is SQIVND (reference sequence). The CDR3 here is CASSWQGASYEQYF. For the CDR3, the DNA is TGTGCCAGTAGCTGGCAGGGGGCCTCCTACGAGCAGTACTTC.

This clone is a singleton in its sample. This chain links TRBV28 with TRBJ2-2; 9 nucleotides agree with TRBD1. Germline lookup yields CDR1 MDHEN and CDR2 SYDVKM. Losses at the gene ends were 5 bases for V and 5 bases for J; bases not matched to a gene: 6. CDR3 length equals 15 residues. The CDR3 nucleotides read TGTGCCAGCAGTCCCCGGACAGGGGAAACCGGGGAGCTGTTTTTT. This gives the protein CASSPRTGETGELFF.

The V and J genes are TRBV10-3 and TRBJ1-2; 9 bases are shared with TRBD1. There are 14 residues in the CDR3. CDR1 and CDR2 from the germline V gene are ENHRY and SYGVKD. J lost 4 bases, V lost 0 bases, and 0 bases had no gene match. CDR3 residues: CAISESTGGYGYTF. CDR3 nucleotide sequence: TGTGCCATCAGTGAGTCGACAGGGGGCTATGGCTACACCTTC.

The chain is built from TRBV18 and TRBJ2-1; 9 bases line up with TRBD1. Germline lookup yields CDR1 KGHSH and CDR2 LQKENI. Trimming removed 6 bases from V and 3 bases from J; junction bases left unmatched: 9. This CDR3 has 16 residues. DNA of the CDR3: TGTGCCAGCTCCCGCATGGGACAGGGTCTCTACAATGAGCAGTTCTTC. Residues: CASSRMGQGLYNEQFF.

The chain recombines TRBV10-3 with TRBJ2-1; no definite D call. Germline V gene data show CDR1 as ENHRY and CDR2 as SYGVKD. This CDR3 spans 15 amino acids. V shed 6 bases and J shed 5 bases, with 17 bases lying between them. CDR3 region: CAIRWPGGSDNEQFF. The CDR3 coding sequence is TGTGCCATCAGATGGCCGGGTGGATCCGACAATGAGCAGTTCTTC.

This chain uses TRBV29-1 with TRBJ1-3; D perhaps matches TRBD1 (5 bases). The CDR3 has 16 amino acids. Germline V gene data show CDR1 as SQVTM and CDR2 as ANQGSEA. Trimming left V 3 bases short and J 0 bases short, with 15 bases between. CDR3 nucleotide sequence: TGCAGCGTTGATTTTGGCGGGGCAAGCTCTGGAAACACCATATATTTT. This sequence encodes CSVDFGGASSGNTIYF. The entire variable domain, with the rest obtained from reference TRBV29-1 and TRBJ1-3, is as follows: SAVISQKPSRDICQRGTSLTIQCQVDSQVTMMFWYRQQPGQSLTLIATANQGSEATYESGFVIDKFPISRPNLTFSTLTVSNMSPEDSSIYLCSVDFGGASSGNTIYFGEGSWLTVV.

The chain combines TRBV4-1 with TRBJ1-3; unclear D gene. Germline V gives CDR1 MGHRA, CDR2 YSYEKL. V lost 4 bases and J 0 bases, leaving 19 bases between the germline ends. CDR3 length: 18 residues. The CDR3 nucleotides read TGCGCCAGCAGCCCTTCGCCAAGACTGACCCTCTCTGGAAACACCATATATTTT. Its protein product is CASSPSPRLTLSGNTIYF.

V and J are TRBV7-2 and TRBJ1-2, with a possible D match to TRBD1 (6 bases). Trimming removed 5 bases from V and 3 bases from J, with 10 bases in between. The CDR3 totals 13 residues. Germline CDR1 SGHTA, CDR2 FQGNSA. The CDR3 protein is CASSADRYYGYTF. The DNA of the CDR3 is TGTGCCAGCAGCGCGGACAGATACTATGGCTACACCTTC.

J is TRBJ1-1 and V is TRBV11-2, with 10 bases matching TRBD1. Germline CDR1 SGHAT, CDR2 FQNNGV. The CDR3 consists of 15 residues. V lost 4 bases, J lost 5 bases, and 7 bases stayed unmatched. CDR3 loop: CASSSMRTGGTEAFF. In nucleotides, the CDR3 is TGTGCCAGCAGCTCCATGAGGACAGGGGGGACTGAAGCTTTCTTT.

V is TRBV7-9 and J is TRBJ2-2, with 8 bases that match TRBD2. V was clipped by 5 bases and J by 5 bases; unmatched bases: 10. CDR3 size: 16 residues. Germline loops: CDR1 SEHNR, CDR2 FQNEAQ (reference sequence). The CDR3 loop is CASSPSGGVRTGELFF. The CDR3 DNA sequence: TGTGCCAGCAGCCCAAGCGGGGGAGTTCGAACCGGGGAGCTGTTTTTT.

V usage is TRBV7-3 and J usage is TRBJ1-1, with D tentatively TRBD1 (5 bases). V lost 4 bases, J lost 4 bases, and 19 bases lay in between. The CDR3 totals 16 residues. Germline V gene lookup returns CDR1 SGHTA and CDR2 FQGTGA. CDR3 in DNA: TGTGCCAGCAGCTCCTTTGGGACTCCGCAAGGCACTGAAGCTTTCTTT. Its protein product is CASSSFGTPQGTEAFF.

The rearrangement joins TRBV19 to TRBJ2-6; D call uncertain. Germline V gene lookup returns CDR1 LNHDA and CDR2 SQIVND (reference sequence). CDR3 length equals 11 residues. V was pared by 4 bases and J by 9 bases, with 4 bases between. CDR3 DNA: TGTGCCAGTAGTAGAGGCAACGTCCTGACTTTC. Translated: CASSRGNVLTF.

The chain links TRBV7-8 to TRBJ2-1, with 9 bases lining up with TRBD2. Unmatched junction bases numbered 10, after V lost 1 base and J lost 6 bases. The CDR3 consists of 17 residues. CDR1 and CDR2 from the germline V gene are SGHVS and FQNEAQ. The CDR3 sequence: CASSLGGSGSYSNEQFF. The CDR3, as DNA: TGTGCCAGCAGCTTAGGTGGTAGCGGGAGTTATAGCAATGAGCAGTTCTTC.

The rearrangement joins TRBV30 to TRBJ1-2; D is perhaps TRBD1 (5 bases). V lost 1 base and J lost 7, with 19 bases in between. Germline V gene sequence: CDR1 GTSNPN, CDR2 SVGIG (reference sequence). The CDR3 runs 15 residues. The CDR3 nucleotides read TGTGCCTGGAGTGACAAAGATCAGGGAAAAAGTGGCTACACCTTC. Translation: CAWSDKDQGKSGYTF. Looking up the rest from reference TRBV30 and TRBJ1-2 gives the full variable domain: SQTIHQWPATLVQPVGSPLSLECTVEGTSNPNLYWYRQAAGRGLQLLFYSVGIGQISSEVPQNLSASRPQDRQFILSSKKLLLSDSGFYLCAWSDKDQGKSGYTFGSGTRLTVV.

J is TRBJ1-2 and V is TRBV5-3, with 7 bases aligning to TRBD1. TRBV5-3 is known as an ORF, though its function is uncertain. This CDR3 is 15 amino acids long. V lost 3 bases, J lost 5 bases, and 10 bases stayed unmatched. In DNA form, the CDR3 reads TGTGCCAGAAGCTGGAGGGGGCAGGCCCATTATGGCTACACCTTC. Protein: CARSWRGQAHYGYTF.

The chain is built from TRBV7-2 and TRBJ2-1; 9 bases align to TRBD1. The CDR3 is 15 residues long. From germline, CDR1 is SGHTA and CDR2 FQGNSA. J was trimmed by 7 bases and V by 6 bases; bases with no gene match: 10. Here the CDR3 reads CASSHPDRGWNEQFF. The CDR3, as DNA: TGTGCCAGCAGTCATCCGGACAGGGGATGGAATGAGCAGTTCTTC.